The clone carrying this T cell receptor beta chain has at least ten counts. No antigen is known for it. The record originates from a study of identical twins. Study observations and caveats: Models predicted less out-of-frame TCR alpha sharing in monozygotic twins than was found. The more abundant beta clonotypes in cord blood had fewer insertions, and memory repertoires did not show this.

The CDR3 runs 16 residues. The ends were cut back, 5 bases at V and 5 bases at J, with 18 bases in the middle. TCRdb reanalysed the 5' RACE reads using MiXCR and keeps one entry per CDR3 protein. The table has about 890,000 distinct CDR3 sequences, about 12% seen once; the top ten hold 1.5% to 2%. All donors were healthy, and all were Caucasian. These sequences were also reported in another study, on yellow fever vaccine responses in identical twins.

The rearrangement uses TRBV12-3 or TRBV12-4 and TRBJ2-2, with D possibly matching TRBD1 (6 bases). The receptor was isolated from a woman between 18 and 30 years old in good health. The material sequenced was PBMCs. CDR3 in DNA: TGTGCCAGCAGTCCCCAGGGGCGGATGGGGACCGGGGAGCTGTTTTTT. Translating gives CASSPQGRMGTGELFF.